Listed below are T cell receptor beta chains from one sample, sequenced in a study of CD8+CD57+ T cells in acquired aplastic anemia. TCRdb analysed the reads with MiXCR anew, one entry per CDR3 protein. The data show just over 450,000 distinct CDR3 sequences, with over 25% seen just once and around 0.82% held by the top ten. Specimen: sorted CD4+, CD8+, or CD8+CD57+ T cells (not recorded which) from PBMCs. The receptors were sampled from a human donor with aplastic anemia. The CDR3 runs from the conserved cysteine through the conserved F or W. A D gene is named only where the DNA matches it firmly. Expanded clones get a size class; other rows say once, few or many, or leave the size out.

TRBV9	TRBD1	TRBJ2-1	.	CASSVAGQGRNEQFF	TGTGCCAGCAGCGTAGCGGGACAGGGACGGAATGAGCAGTTCTTC
TRBV2	.	TRBJ2-7	.	CASRGTETYEQYF	TGTGCCAGTCGCGGGACGGAAACCTACGAGCAGTACTTC
TRBV10-3	TRBD1	TRBJ2-7	many	CAISEYGRQGANDREQYF	TGTGCCATCAGTGAGTACGGCAGACAGGGGGCAAATGATCGGGAGCAGTACTTC
TRBV19	.	TRBJ1-5	many	CASNQGSNQPQHF	TGTGCCAGTAATCAGGGGAGCAATCAGCCCCAGCATTTT
TRBV7-2	.	TRBJ2-6	.	CASSKGRPASGANVLTF	TGTGCCAGCAGCAAGGGACGGCCGGCGTCTGGGGCCAACGTCCTGACTTTC
TRBV6-1	.	TRBJ1-6	many	CASSPETNSPLHF	TGTGCCAGCAGCCCCGAAACTAATTCACCCCTCCACTTT
TRBV7-9	.	TRBJ2-5	many	CASSLAWTGRETQYF	TGTGCCAGCAGCTTAGCGTGGACGGGTCGGGAGACCCAGTACTTC
TRBV30	.	TRBJ1-5	.	CAWSDGNQPQHF	TGTGCCTGGAGTGATGGGAATCAGCCCCAGCATTTT
TRBV2	.	TRBJ2-5	.	CATRRRFSPQETQYF	TGTGCCACTAGGAGAAGGTTCAGCCCCCAAGAGACCCAGTACTTC
TRBV18	TRBD2	TRBJ2-7	.	CASSPTSGGDQQYF	TGTGCCAGCTCCCCTACTAGCGGGGGGGACCAGCAGTACTTC
TRBV7-2	.	TRBJ2-7	.	CASSRAVLDSYEQYF	TGTGCCAGCAGCCGAGCGGTATTGGACTCCTACGAGCAGTACTTC
TRBV25-1	TRBD2	TRBJ2-5	many	CASSEGSGSGETQYF	TGTGCCAGCAGTGAAGGTAGCGGGAGTGGAGAGACCCAGTACTTC
TRBV20-1	.	TRBJ2-1	few	CSARPIAESYNEQFF	TGCAGTGCTAGACCTATAGCGGAATCCTACAATGAGCAGTTCTTC
TRBV29-1	.	TRBJ1-1	many	CSVLMAGLITEAFF	TGCAGCGTTCTAATGGCAGGGTTGATCACTGAAGCTTTCTTT
TRBV6-2/TRBV6-3	.	TRBJ1-5	few	CASSYPGIGPQHF	TGTGCCAGCAGTTACCCAGGGATCGGGCCCCAGCATTTT
TRBV5-5	.	TRBJ2-7	.	CASSRGHQYEQYF	TGTGCCAGCAGCAGGGGACACCAATACGAGCAGTACTTC
TRBV10-3	.	TRBJ1-1	few	CAISERGGSEAFF	TGTGCCATCAGTGAGCGTGGGGGCTCTGAAGCTTTCTTT
TRBV7-6	.	TRBJ1-5	many	CASSWGLNQPQHF	TGTGCCAGCAGCTGGGGGCTCAATCAGCCCCAGCATTTT
TRBV29-1	.	TRBJ2-6	few	CSVELDSLISGANVLTF	TGCAGCGTTGAGTTGGACAGCCTTATCTCTGGGGCCAACGTCCTGACTTTC
TRBV19	.	TRBJ1-1	.	CASRRTGMNTEAFF	TGTGCCAGTAGAAGAACAGGGATGAACACTGAAGCTTTCTTT
TRBV5-5	TRBD1	TRBJ2-3	.	CASSLGPTGGTDTQYF	TGTGCCAGCAGCTTGGGCCCTACAGGGGGCACAGATACGCAGTATTTT
TRBV20-1	.	TRBJ1-2	many	CSARDQRTVYGYTF	TGCAGTGCTAGAGATCAGAGGACAGTATATGGCTACACCTTC
TRBV2	.	TRBJ1-2	few	CASSSPDGWAYGYTF	TGTGCCAGCAGTTCCCCTGATGGATGGGCGTATGGCTACACCTTC
TRBV7-9	TRBD1	TRBJ2-7	many	CASSSGSWTGEDEQYF	TGTGCCAGCAGCTCAGGCTCGTGGACAGGGGAAGACGAGCAGTACTTC
TRBV7-2	.	TRBJ1-2	.	CASSSYNRGNYGYTF	TGTGCCAGCAGCTCCTACAACCGGGGGAACTATGGCTACACCTTC
TRBV11-2	TRBD2	TRBJ2-1	.	CASSLVSGGRYNEQFF	TGTGCCAGCAGCTTAGTTAGCGGGGGGAGGTACAATGAGCAGTTCTTC
TRBV5-1	TRBD2	TRBJ2-7	.	CASSPNPGLSSYEQYF	TGCGCCAGCAGCCCCAACCCGGGACTAAGCTCCTACGAGCAGTACTTC
TRBV10-3	TRBD1	TRBJ2-7	.	CAISDTGGEQYF	TGTGCCATCAGTGACACAGGGGGCGAGCAGTACTTC
TRBV15	.	TRBJ2-3	.	CATSRDPGGTVDTQYF	TGTGCCACCAGCAGAGATCCAGGGGGGACGGTAGATACGCAGTATTTT
TRBV12-3/TRBV12-4	.	TRBJ1-1	.	CASTSTRKEGAFF	TGTGCCAGCACTTCAACCAGGAAAGAAGGAGCTTTCTTT
TRBV5-5	TRBD1	TRBJ2-7	many	CASSPLTGSHEQYF	TGTGCCAGCAGCCCATTGACAGGGAGCCACGAGCAGTACTTC
TRBV19	TRBD2	TRBJ2-7	many	CATKGLAGVNEQYF	TGTGCCACCAAGGGACTAGCGGGCGTTAACGAGCAGTACTTC
TRBV24-1	.	TRBJ1-6	many	CATSDFWVVEDNSPLHF	TGTGCCACCAGTGATTTTTGGGTCGTGGAAGATAATTCACCCCTCCACTTT
TRBV19	.	TRBJ1-5	many	CASSIEEEAWRHQPQHF	TGTGCCAGTAGTATAGAGGAGGAGGCGTGGAGGCATCAGCCCCAGCATTTT
TRBV7-6	TRBD1	TRBJ1-2	many	CASSARGQVYGYTF	TGTGCCAGCAGCGCTAGAGGACAGGTCTATGGCTACACCTTC
TRBV2	.	TRBJ1-5	few	CASMDRKGSNQLQHF	TGTGCCAGCATGGATCGGAAGGGTAGCAATCAGCTCCAGCATTTT
TRBV12-3/TRBV12-4	.	TRBJ1-3	.	CASSLYGGNTIYF	TGTGCCAGCAGTTTATATGGAGGGAACACCATATATTTT
TRBV5-1	.	TRBJ1-2	.	CASSLDGTTFGYGYTF	TGCGCCAGCAGCTTGGATGGCACTACTTTCGGCTATGGCTACACCTTC
TRBV10-3	.	TRBJ2-5	.	CAITPSGEETQYF	TGTGCCATCACCCCGTCGGGGGAAGAGACCCAGTACTTC
TRBV4-2	.	TRBJ2-4	.	CASSQENIQYF	TGTGCCAGCAGCCAAGAAAACATTCAGTACTTC
TRBV9	.	TRBJ1-1	many	CASSPAVPFLMNTEAFF	TGTGCCAGCAGCCCCGCCGTCCCCTTTTTGATGAACACTGAAGCTTTCTTT
TRBV7-2	TRBD1	TRBJ2-7	many	CASSPRTGGSGEQYF	TGTGCCAGCAGCCCCCGGACAGGGGGCTCGGGCGAGCAGTACTTC
TRBV24-1	.	TRBJ1-1	.	CATSDSSGVTEAFF	TGTGCCACCAGTGATTCTTCGGGGGTCACTGAAGCTTTCTTT